This entry describes one T cell receptor beta chain. Original data processing: Cell counts per sample came from amplifying reference gene primers. Generated by immunoSEQ multiplex PCR, the TCRdb table keeps only in-frame clones and is missing some. That table supplies the V and J calls and clone size; D and trimming were determined from the DNA. The sample has about 440,000 clones, roughly 90% seen once. The CDR3 has 14 residues. Germline V gene data show CDR1 as MDHEN and CDR2 as SYDVKM. With V trimmed by 3 bases and J by 5 bases, 3 bases remained unmatched. This sample is part of a study of blood T cell repertoires in COVID-19. On the study more broadly: Whether acute or convalescent, the COVID-19 samples came from the United States, Italy and Spain. Sources were T cells, B-cell-depleted T cells, or PBMCs; the material itself was cDNA or gDNA.

Sequenced sample: peripheral blood. The origin of this receptor is a woman aged 30 to 39 with acute or convalescent COVID-19. V is TRBV28 and J is TRBJ2-7, with 11 bases lining up with TRBD2. The DNA for the CDR3 is TGTGCCAGCAGTTTTCTAGCGGGGGGAGACGAGCAGTACTTC. It yields the protein CASSFLAGGDEQYF.